This T cell receptor (beta chain) emerged from a study of beta chain features in type 1 diabetes. Overall study context: Healthy donors and patients showed comparable age, gender and cell yields. Study findings and constraints: All four CD4+ subsets of Type 1 diabetes patients contained TCRB CDR3s that were moderately but significantly shorter. In type 1 diabetes patients, VDJ junctions had fewer insertions; deletions at these junctions were more frequent.

This clone appeared a few times. The antigen remains unidentified. Sequenced material consisted of expressed TCRB transcripts (all of the isolated RNA was reverse transcribed). Here immunoSEQ multiplex PCR was the method, and the copy in TCRdb shows in-frame clones only, minus some. The sample includes some 370,000 clones, over 8.5% of them seen just once. Trimming cost V 5 bases and J 0 bases, with 14 bases left between them. This CDR3 is 15 amino acids long. Germline V gives CDR1 LNHDA, CDR2 SQIVND (reference sequence). The rearrangement uses TRBV19 and TRBJ2-7, with D perhaps TRBD1 or TRBD2 (6 bases each). This sequence was found in a man aged 30 to 45 with type 1 diabetes. Input material: central memory CD4+ T cells from blood. In nucleotides, the CDR3 is TGTGCCAGTAGTTCCGATGCGGGACACTCCTACGAGCAGTACTTC. Encoded protein: CASSSDAGHSYEQYF.